The clone carrying this T cell receptor beta chain occurred once. The germline V gene encodes CDR1 MNHNY and CDR2 SVGAGI (reference sequence). V dropped 5 bases and J dropped 2 bases, with 13 bases sitting between them. This CDR3 is built from 15 residues. Clones were read by immunoSEQ multiplex PCR, and TCRdb kept only the in-frame ones, dropping some. The sample shows 75,000 to 80,000 clones, approximately 94% of them seen only once. The source of the sample is a study of T cell changes during pregnancy in multiple sclerosis. The J gene is TRBJ2-1, the V gene TRBV6-6, with D possibly TRBD1 on 6 matching bases. The receptor comes from a female donor in good health, enrolled as a control in a pregnancy study. Here the sequenced sample was peripheral blood, taken after pregnancy. The CDR3 DNA sequence: TGTGCCAGCAGTCCATGGACAGCAGCCTACAATGAGCAGTTCTTC. Its translation is CASSPWTAAYNEQFF.